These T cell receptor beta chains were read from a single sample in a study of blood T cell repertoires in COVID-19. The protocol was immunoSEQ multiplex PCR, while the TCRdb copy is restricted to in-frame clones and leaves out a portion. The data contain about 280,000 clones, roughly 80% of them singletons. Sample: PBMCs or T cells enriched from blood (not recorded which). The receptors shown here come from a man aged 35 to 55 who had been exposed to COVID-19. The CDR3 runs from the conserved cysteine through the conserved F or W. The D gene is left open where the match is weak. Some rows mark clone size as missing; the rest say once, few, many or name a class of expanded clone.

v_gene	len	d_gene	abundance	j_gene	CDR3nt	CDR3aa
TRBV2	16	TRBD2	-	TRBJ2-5	TGTGCCAGCACCAGGGGACTAGCGGGATCTAGGGAGACCCAGTACTTC	CASTRGLAGSRETQYF
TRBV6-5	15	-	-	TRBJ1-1	TGTGCCAGCCGGACATCCCAACTTCGGAACACTGAAGCTTTCTTT	CASRTSQLRNTEAFF
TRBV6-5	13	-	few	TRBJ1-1	TGTGCCAGCAGTTACGGGCCCGGCACTGAAGCTTTCTTT	CASSYGPGTEAFF
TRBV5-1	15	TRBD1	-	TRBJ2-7	TGCGCCAGCAGCTTAACCGGGACAGGGGTTTACGAGCAGTACTTC	CASSLTGTGVYEQYF
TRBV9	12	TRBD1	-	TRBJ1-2	TGTGCCAGTGGACAGGGAAGCTATGGCTACACCTTC	CASGQGSYGYTF
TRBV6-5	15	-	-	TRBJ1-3	TGTGCCAGCAGCCCACGGGGGAGGGAATTAGACACCATATATTTT	CASSPRGRELDTIYF
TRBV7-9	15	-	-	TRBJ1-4	TGTGCCAGCAGCTTAGCGTCAGATTATAATGAAAAACTGTTTTTT	CASSLASDYNEKLFF
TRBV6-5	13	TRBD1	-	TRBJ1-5	TGTGCCAGCCGGGACAGGGAAAATCAGCCCCAGCATTTT	CASRDRENQPQHF
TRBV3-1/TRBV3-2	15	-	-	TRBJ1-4	TGTGCCAGCAGCCAAGACCCCAGATCTAATGAAAAACTGTTTTTT	CASSQDPRSNEKLFF
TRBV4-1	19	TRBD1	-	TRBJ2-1	TGCGCCAGCAGCCGGGACAGGGGGCTAAACGCGGGAGGGCCCCATGAGCAGTTCTTC	CASSRDRGLNAGGPHEQFF
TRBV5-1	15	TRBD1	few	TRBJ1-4	TGCGCCAGCAGCCCGGGACAGGTGATTAATGAAAAACTGTTTTTT	CASSPGQVINEKLFF
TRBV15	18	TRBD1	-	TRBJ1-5	TGTGCCACCAGCAGAGGCCTTGACAGGGGGCAAAGCAATCAGCCCCAGCATTTT	CATSRGLDRGQSNQPQHF
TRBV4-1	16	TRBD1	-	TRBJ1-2	TGCGCCAGCAGCCAAAAAAACGTCCGGGACAGGGAAGGCTACACCTTC	CASSQKNVRDREGYTF
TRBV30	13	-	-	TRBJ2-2	TGTGCCTGTTACAGGGAAAACGCCGGGGAGCTGTTTTTT	CACYRENAGELFF
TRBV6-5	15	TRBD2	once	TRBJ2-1	TGTGCCAGCAAAGGAGTAGCGGGAGGTGAAAATGAGCAGTTCTTC	CASKGVAGGENEQFF
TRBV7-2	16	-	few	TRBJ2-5	TGTGCCAGCAGCTTATACGGGAGTGACTTCCAAGAGACCCAGTACTTC	CASSLYGSDFQETQYF
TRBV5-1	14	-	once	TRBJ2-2	TGCGCCAGCAGCAATACTAGCAACACCGGGGAGCTGTTTTTT	CASSNTSNTGELFF
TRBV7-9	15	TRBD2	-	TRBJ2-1	TGTGCCAGCAGGCATCGTAGCGGGACCTACAATGAGCAGTTCTTC	CASRHRSGTYNEQFF
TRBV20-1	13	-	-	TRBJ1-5	TGCAGTGCTAGTCCCGGTGCGGATCAGCCCCAGCATTTT	CSASPGADQPQHF
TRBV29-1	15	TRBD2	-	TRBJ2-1	TGCAGCGTTGAACTAGCGGGACGGGGAGGAAATGAGCAGTTCTTC	CSVELAGRGGNEQFF
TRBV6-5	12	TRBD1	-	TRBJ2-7	TGTGCCAGCCGGGACAGGGTGCACGAGCAGTACTTC	CASRDRVHEQYF
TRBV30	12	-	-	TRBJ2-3	TGTGCCTGGAGTGCGGGATCCTCTACGCAGTATTTT	CAWSAGSSTQYF
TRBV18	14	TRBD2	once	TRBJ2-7	TGTGCCAGCTCAAAACTAGCGGGGGAGGGCGAGCAGTACTTC	CASSKLAGEGEQYF
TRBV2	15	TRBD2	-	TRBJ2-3	TGTGCCAGCAGTGACAGCGGGAGGCGAGTAGATACGCAGTATTTT	CASSDSGRRVDTQYF
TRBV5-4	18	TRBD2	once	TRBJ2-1	TGTGCCAGCAGCTTGGATACACTAGCGGGAGATGGGTACGATGAGCAGTTCTTC	CASSLDTLAGDGYDEQFF
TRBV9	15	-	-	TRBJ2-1	TGTGCCAGCAGCGTAGAAGGACAACTCTACAATGAGCAGTTCTTC	CASSVEGQLYNEQFF
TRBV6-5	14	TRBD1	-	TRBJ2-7	TGTGCCAGCAGTTACTGGCAGGGGGCTGGCGAGCAGTACTTC	CASSYWQGAGEQYF
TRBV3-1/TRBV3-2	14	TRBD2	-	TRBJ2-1	TGTGCCAGCAGCGTTGGGACTAGCGGCAGTGAGCAGTTCTTC	CASSVGTSGSEQFF
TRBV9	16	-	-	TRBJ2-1	TGTGCCACCGGGGGGCCGGGCTTAGCGTTTTACAATGAGCAGTTCTTC	CATGGPGLAFYNEQFF
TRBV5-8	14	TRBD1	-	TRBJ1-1	TGTGCCAGCAGCTGGACAGGCTCCTTCGGGGAAGCTTTCTTT	CASSWTGSFGEAFF
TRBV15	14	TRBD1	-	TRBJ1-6	TGTGCCACCAGCAGGGAAAACAGGGGTTCACCCCTCCACTTT	CATSRENRGSPLHF
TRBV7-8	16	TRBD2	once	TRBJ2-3	TGTGCCAGCAGCCGCAGACTAGCGGGAGGGGTAGATACGCAGTATTTT	CASSRRLAGGVDTQYF
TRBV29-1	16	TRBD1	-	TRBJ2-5	TGCAGCGTTGACCCCATAGAACAGGGGGGAGCAGAGACCCAGTACTTC	CSVDPIEQGGAETQYF
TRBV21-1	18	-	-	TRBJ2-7	TGTGCCAGCAGCACAACCGCCCCGGGACTTCCTATCTCCTACGAGCAGTACTTC	CASSTTAPGLPISYEQYF
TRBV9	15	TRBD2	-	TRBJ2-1	TGTGCCAGCAGCGTTTTAGGACTAGCCCCCAATGAGCAGTTCTTC	CASSVLGLAPNEQFF
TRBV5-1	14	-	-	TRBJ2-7	TGCGCCAGCAGCCCGGGAGACCTTTACTACGAGCAGTACTTC	CASSPGDLYYEQYF
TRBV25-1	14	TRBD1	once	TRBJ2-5	TGTGCCAGCAGTGACCTTACAGGGGAGGAGACCCAGTACTTC	CASSDLTGEETQYF
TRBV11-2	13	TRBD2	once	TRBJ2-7	TGTGCCAGCAGACCTAGCGGGGGCAACGAGCAGTACTTC	CASRPSGGNEQYF
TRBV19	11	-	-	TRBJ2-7	TGTGCCAGTAGTCAGTCGCACGAGCAGTACTTC	CASSQSHEQYF
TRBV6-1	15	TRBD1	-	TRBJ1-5	TGTGCCAGCAGTGAAGATGAGGGGGCTCGACAGCCCCAGCATTTT	CASSEDEGARQPQHF
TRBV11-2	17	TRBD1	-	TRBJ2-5	TGTGCCAGCAGCTTCGGCCAGGGGGCAAGGATTGGGGAGACCCAGTACTTC	CASSFGQGARIGETQYF
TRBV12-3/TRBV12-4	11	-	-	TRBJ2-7	TGTGCCAGCAGCCCTCGGTACGAGCAGTACTTC	CASSPRYEQYF
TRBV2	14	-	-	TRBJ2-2	TGTGCCAGCAGTGACTATACGAACACCGGGGAGCTGTTTTTT	CASSDYTNTGELFF
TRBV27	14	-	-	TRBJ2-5	TGTGCCAGCAGCAGGAGGGGGCCACAAGAGACCCAGTACTTC	CASSRRGPQETQYF
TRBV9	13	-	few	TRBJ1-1	TGTGCCAGCAGCGAAGCCCCAAACACTGAAGCTTTCTTT	CASSEAPNTEAFF
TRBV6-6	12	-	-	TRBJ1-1	TGTGCCAGCAGTTTTCTTAACACTGAAGCTTTCTTT	CASSFLNTEAFF
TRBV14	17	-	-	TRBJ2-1	TGTGCCAGCAGCCCCCCTGGCAGGGCCAGACTCAGGGATGAGCAGTTCTTC	CASSPPGRARLRDEQFF
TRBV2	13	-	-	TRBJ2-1	TGTGCCAGCAGCGAACTAGATACCAATGAGCAGTTCTTC	CASSELDTNEQFF
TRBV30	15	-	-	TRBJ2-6	TGTGCCTGGAGTGCGGGGAGCTTTGGGGCCAACGTCCTGACTTTC	CAWSAGSFGANVLTF
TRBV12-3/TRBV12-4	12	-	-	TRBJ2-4	TGTGCCAGCAGTTATACCGGGGGCATTCAGTACTTC	CASSYTGGIQYF
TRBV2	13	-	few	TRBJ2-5	TGTGCCAGCAGTGAGTCAGTACAAGAGACCCAGTACTTC	CASSESVQETQYF
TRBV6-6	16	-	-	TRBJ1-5	TGTGCCAGCAGTTACCAGAAACAGGCCCGCAATCAGCCCCAGCATTTT	CASSYQKQARNQPQHF
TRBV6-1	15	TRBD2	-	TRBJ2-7	TGTGCCAGCAGTGATCGAGGGAGGGCGGGGGGAGAGCAGTACTTC	CASSDRGRAGGEQYF
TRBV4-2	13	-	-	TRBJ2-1	TGTGCCAGCAGCACCCGCCAAGGGAGTGAGCAGTTCTTC	CASSTRQGSEQFF
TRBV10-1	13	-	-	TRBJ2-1	TGCGCCAGCAGTAACCCAGGGAACAATGAGCAGTTCTTC	CASSNPGNNEQFF
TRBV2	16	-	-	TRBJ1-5	TGTGCCAGCAGTGAAGGGAGAACACGGGTCAATCAGCCCCAGCATTTT	CASSEGRTRVNQPQHF
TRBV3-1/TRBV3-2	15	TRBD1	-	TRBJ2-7	TGTGCCAGCGCCAGTCCCGGGACAGGGGCCCACGAGCAGTACTTC	CASASPGTGAHEQYF
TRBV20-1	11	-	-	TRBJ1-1	TGCAGTGCTAGATCGGACACTGAAGCTTTCTTT	CSARSDTEAFF
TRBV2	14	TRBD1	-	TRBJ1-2	TGTGCCAGCAGTGAAGCGACAGGGGTGGATGGCTACACCTTC	CASSEATGVDGYTF
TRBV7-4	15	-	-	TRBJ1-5	TGTGCCAGCAGCCAACCTCAGGGGATATATCAGCCCCAGCATTTT	CASSQPQGIYQPQHF